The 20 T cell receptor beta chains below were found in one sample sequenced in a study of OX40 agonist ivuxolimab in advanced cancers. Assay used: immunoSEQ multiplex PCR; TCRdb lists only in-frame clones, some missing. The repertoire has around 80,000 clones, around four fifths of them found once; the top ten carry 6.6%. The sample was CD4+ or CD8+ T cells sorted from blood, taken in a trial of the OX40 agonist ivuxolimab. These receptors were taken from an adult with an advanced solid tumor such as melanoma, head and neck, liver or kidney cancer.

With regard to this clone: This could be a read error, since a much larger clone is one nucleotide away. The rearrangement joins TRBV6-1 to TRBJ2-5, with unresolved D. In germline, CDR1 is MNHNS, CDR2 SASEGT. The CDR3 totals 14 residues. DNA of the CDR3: TGTACCAGCAGTAAAATAGCAGACCAAGAGACCCAGTACTTC. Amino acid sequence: CTSSKIADQETQYF.

The DNA for the CDR3 is TGTGCCAGCAGCGTTGAGCGGGGGGCCTTGGAGACCCAGTACTTC. Translation: CASSVERGALETQYF. This chain links TRBV7-2 with TRBJ2-5; 9 nucleotides match TRBD2. Germline CDR1 is SGHTA and CDR2 is FQGNSA. Losses at the gene ends were 5 bases for V and 5 bases for J; bases not matched to a gene: 9. The CDR3 length is 15 residues.

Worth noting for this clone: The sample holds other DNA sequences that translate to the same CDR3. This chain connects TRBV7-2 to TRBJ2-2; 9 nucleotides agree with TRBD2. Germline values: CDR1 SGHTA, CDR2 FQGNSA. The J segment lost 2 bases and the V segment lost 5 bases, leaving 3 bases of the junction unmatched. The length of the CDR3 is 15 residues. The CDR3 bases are TGTGCCAGCAGCCCGGGACTAGCTAACACCGGGGAGCTGTTTTTT. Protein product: CASSPGLANTGELFF.

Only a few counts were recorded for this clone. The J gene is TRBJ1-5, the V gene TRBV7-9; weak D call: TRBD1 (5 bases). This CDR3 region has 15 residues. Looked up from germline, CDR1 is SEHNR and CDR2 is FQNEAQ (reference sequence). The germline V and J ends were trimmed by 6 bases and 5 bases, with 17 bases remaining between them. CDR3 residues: CASSSGQGSHQPQHF. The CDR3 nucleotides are TGTGCCAGCAGTAGTGGCCAGGGAAGTCATCAGCCCCAGCATTTT. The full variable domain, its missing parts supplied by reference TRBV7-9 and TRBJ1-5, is DTGVSQNPRHKITKRGQNVTFRCDPISEHNRLYWYRQTLGQGPEFLTYFQNEAQLEKSRLLSDRFSAERPKGSFSTLEIQRTEQGDSAMYLCASSSGQGSHQPQHFGDGTRLSIL.

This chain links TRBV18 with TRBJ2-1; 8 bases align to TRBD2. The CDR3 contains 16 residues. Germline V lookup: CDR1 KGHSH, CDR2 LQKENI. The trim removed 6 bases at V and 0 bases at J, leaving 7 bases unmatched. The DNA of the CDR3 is TGTGCCAGCTCTACCCGGGGGGGTAGCTCCTACAATGAGCAGTTCTTC. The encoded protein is CASSTRGGSSYNEQFF.

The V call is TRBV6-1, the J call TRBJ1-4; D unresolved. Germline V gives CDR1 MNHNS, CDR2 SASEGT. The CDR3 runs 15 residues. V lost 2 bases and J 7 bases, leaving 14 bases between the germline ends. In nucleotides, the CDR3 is TGTGCCAGCAGTGAATTGGTGGGCTCTAGTGAAAAACTGTTTTTT. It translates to CASSELVGSSEKLFF.

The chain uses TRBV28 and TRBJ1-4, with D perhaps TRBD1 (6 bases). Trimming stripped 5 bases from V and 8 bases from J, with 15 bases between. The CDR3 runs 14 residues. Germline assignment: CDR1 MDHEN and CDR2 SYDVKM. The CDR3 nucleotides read TGTGCCAGCAGTCAACAGGGTAGACGGGAAAAACTGTTTTTT. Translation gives CASSQQGRREKLFF.

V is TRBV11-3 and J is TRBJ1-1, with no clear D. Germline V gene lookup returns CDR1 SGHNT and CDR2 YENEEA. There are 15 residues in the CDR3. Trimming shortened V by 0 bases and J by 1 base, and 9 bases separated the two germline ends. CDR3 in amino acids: CASSLDSRPNTEAFF. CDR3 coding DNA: TGTGCCAGCAGCTTAGATAGCCGACCGAACACTGAAGCTTTCTTT.

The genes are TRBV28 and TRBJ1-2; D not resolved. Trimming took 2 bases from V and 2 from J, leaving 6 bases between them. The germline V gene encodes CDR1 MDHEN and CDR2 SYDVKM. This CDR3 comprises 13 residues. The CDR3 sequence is CASSLGENYGYTF. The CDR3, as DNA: TGTGCCAGCAGTTTAGGGGAGAACTATGGCTACACCTTC.

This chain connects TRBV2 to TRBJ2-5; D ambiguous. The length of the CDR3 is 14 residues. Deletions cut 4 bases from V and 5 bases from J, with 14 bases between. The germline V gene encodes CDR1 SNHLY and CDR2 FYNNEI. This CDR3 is CASSVGLSRETQYF. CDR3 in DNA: TGTGCCAGCAGTGTTGGCCTAAGCCGGGAGACCCAGTACTTC.

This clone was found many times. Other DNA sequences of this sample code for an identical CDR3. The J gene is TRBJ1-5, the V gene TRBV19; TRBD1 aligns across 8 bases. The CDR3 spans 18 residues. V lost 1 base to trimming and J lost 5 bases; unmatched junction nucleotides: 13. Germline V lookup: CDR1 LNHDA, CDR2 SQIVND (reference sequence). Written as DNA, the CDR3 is TGTGCCAGTAGTATAGTCCTCCTGACAGGGGTGCAGCATCAGCCCCAGCATTTT. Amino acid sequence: CASSIVLLTGVQHQPQHF.

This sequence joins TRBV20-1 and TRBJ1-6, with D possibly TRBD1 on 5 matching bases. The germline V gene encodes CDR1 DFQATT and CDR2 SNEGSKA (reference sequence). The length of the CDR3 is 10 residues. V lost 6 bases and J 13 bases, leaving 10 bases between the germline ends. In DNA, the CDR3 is TGCAGTGCACCAGGGCGTCCCCTCCACTTT. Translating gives CSAPGRPLHF.

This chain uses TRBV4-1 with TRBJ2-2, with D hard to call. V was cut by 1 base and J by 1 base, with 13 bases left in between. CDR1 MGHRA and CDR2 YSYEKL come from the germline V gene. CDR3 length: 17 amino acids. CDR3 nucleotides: TGCGCCAGCAGCCAAGCCGCAGCACTTATGAACACCGGGGAGCTGTTTTTT. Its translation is CASSQAAALMNTGELFF.

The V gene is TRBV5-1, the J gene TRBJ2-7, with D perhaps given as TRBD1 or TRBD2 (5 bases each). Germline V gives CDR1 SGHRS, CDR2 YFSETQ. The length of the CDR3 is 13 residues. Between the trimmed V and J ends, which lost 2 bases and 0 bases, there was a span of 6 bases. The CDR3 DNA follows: TGCGCCAGCAGCTTTGGGGGCTCCTACGAGCAGTACTTC. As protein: CASSFGGSYEQYF.

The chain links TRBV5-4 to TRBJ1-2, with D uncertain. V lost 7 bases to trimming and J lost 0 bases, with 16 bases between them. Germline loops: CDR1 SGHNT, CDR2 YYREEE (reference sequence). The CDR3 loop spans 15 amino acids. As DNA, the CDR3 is TGTGCCAGCTTCAAGGGCAGCGAAGCTAACTATGGCTACACCTTC. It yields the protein CASFKGSEANYGYTF.

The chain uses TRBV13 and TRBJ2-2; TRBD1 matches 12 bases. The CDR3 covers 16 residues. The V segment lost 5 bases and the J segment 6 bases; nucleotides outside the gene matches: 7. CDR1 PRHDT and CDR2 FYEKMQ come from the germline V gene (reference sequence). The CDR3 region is CASSLTGTGGPGELFF. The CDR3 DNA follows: TGTGCCAGCAGCCTAACCGGGACAGGGGGCCCCGGGGAGCTGTTTTTT. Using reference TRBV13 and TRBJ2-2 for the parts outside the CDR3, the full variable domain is AAGVIQSPRHLIKEKRETATLKCYPIPRHDTVYWYQQGPGQDPQFLISFYEKMQSDKGSIPDRFSAQQFSDYHSELNMSSLELGDSALYFCASSLTGTGGPGELFFGEGSRLTVL.

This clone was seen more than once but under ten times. CDR3: CASSREGQASYGYTF. The CDR3 DNA reads TGCGCCAGCAGCCGAGAGGGACAGGCGTCCTATGGCTACACCTTC. This sequence joins TRBV5-1 and TRBJ1-2; TRBD1 matches 8 bases. This CDR3 has 15 residues. Germline CDR1 and CDR2: SGHRS and YFSETQ. Trimming removed 4 bases from V and 4 bases from J; junction bases left unmatched: 9.

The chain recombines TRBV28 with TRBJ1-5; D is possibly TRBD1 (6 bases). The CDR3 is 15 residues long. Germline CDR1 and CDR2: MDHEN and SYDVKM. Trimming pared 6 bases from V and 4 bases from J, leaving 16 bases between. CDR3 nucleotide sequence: TGTGCCAGCAGCCTAGGACAGTCACTAAATCAGCCCCAGCATTTT. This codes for CASSLGQSLNQPQHF. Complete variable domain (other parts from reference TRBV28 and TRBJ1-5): DVKVTQSSRYLVKRTGEKVFLECVQDMDHENMFWYRQDPGLGLRLIYFSYDVKMKEKGDIPEGYSVSREKKERFSLILESASTNQTSMYLCASSLGQSLNQPQHFGDGTRLSIL.

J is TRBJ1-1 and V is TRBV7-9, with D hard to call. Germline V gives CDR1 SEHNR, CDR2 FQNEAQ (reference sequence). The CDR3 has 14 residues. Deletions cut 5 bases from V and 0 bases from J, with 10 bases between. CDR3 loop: CASSPATMNTEAFF. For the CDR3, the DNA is TGTGCCAGCAGCCCTGCCACCATGAACACTGAAGCTTTCTTT.

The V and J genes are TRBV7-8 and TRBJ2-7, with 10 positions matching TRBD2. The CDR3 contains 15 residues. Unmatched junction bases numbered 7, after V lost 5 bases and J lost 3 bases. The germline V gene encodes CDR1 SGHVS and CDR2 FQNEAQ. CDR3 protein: CASSLLAGVNYEQYV. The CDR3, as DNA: TGTGCCAGCAGCCTGCTAGCGGGGGTCAACTACGAGCAGTACGTC.